The clone carrying this T cell receptor (beta chain) was observed once. Here immunoSEQ multiplex PCR was the method, and the copy in TCRdb shows in-frame clones only, minus some. The sample shows about 230,000 clones, about 83% of them seen only once. This sample is drawn from a study of blood T cell repertoires in COVID-19. About the study: COVID-19 samples collected from the United States, Italy and Spain covered acute and convalescent phases. The analysed material was cDNA or gDNA that came from T cells, B-cell-depleted T cells, or PBMCs.

CDR3 length: 15 residues. Germline V lookup: CDR1 LGHNA, CDR2 YSLEER. V gave up 0 bases and J gave up 8 bases, with 16 bases separating them. The TCR was taken from a man aged 35 to 55 with active or convalescent COVID-19. The chain carries TRBV4-3 and TRBJ1-2, with D perhaps matching TRBD1 (5 bases). Sequencing was done on a sample of peripheral blood. The CDR3 sequence is CASSQDLGAGWGYTF. CDR3 nucleotide sequence: TGCGCCAGCAGCCAAGATTTAGGGGCTGGCTGGGGCTACACCTTC.